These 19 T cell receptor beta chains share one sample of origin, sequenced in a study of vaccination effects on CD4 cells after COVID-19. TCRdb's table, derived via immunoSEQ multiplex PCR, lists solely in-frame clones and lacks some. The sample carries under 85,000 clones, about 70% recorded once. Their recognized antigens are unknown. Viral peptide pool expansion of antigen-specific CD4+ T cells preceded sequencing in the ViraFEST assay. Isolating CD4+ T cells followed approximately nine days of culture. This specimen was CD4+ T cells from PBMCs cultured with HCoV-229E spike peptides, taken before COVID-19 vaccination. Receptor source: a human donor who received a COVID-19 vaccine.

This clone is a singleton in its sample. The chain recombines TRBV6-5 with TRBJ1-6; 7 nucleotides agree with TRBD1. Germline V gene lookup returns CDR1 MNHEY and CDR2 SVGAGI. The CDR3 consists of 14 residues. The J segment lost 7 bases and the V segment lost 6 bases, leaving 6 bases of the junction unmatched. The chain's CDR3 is CASSWGQPNSPLHF. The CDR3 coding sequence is TGTGCCAGCAGCTGGGGACAGCCCAATTCACCCCTCCACTTT.

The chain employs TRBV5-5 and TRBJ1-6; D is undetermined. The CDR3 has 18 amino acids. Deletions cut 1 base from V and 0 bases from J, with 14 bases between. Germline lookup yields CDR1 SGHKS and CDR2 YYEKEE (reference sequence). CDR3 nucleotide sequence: TGTGCCAGCAGCTTGAGGCCGACTGAAGACTCCTATAATTCACCCCTCCACTTT. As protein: CASSLRPTEDSYNSPLHF. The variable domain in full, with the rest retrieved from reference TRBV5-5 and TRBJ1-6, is DAGVTQSPTHLIKTRGQQVTLRCSPISGHKSVSWYQQVLGQGPQFIFQYYEKEERGRGNFPDRFSARQFPNYSSELNVNALLLGDSALYLCASSLRPTEDSYNSPLHFGNGTRLTVT.

The CDR3 DNA reads TGTGCCAGCAGTCAACGAGACAGGGGCCAGCCCCAGCATTTT. Its protein is CASSQRDRGQPQHF. The chain combines TRBV6-5 with TRBJ1-5; the match to TRBD1 covers 8 bases. Germline trimming cut 5 bases from V and 7 bases from J; bases unmatched to any gene: 7. The CDR3 length is 14 residues. Germline CDR1 MNHEY, CDR2 SVGAGI.

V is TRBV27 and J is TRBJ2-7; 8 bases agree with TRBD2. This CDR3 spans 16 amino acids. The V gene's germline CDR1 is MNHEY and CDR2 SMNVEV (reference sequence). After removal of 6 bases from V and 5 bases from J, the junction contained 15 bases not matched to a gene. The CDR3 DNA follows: TGTGCCAGCAGCCCCCGGGGGACTAGTCCCCTCGACGAGCAGTACGTC. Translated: CASSPRGTSPLDEQYV.

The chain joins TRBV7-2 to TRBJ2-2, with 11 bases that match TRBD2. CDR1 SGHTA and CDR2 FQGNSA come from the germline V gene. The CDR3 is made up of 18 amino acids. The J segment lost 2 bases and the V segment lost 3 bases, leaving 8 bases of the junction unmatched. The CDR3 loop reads CASSFLTGTSGNTGELFF. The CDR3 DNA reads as TGTGCCAGCAGCTTTCTAACCGGGACTAGCGGCAACACCGGGGAGCTGTTTTTT.

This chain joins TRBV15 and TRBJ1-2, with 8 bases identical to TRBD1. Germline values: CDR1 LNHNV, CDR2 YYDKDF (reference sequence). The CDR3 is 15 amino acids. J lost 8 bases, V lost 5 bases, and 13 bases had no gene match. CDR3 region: CATSPGGVTGGGYTF. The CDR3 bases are TGTGCCACCAGCCCGGGTGGGGTAACAGGGGGGGGCTACACCTTC.

In DNA form, the CDR3 reads TGCGCCAGCAGCCAAGATAGCAGACAGGGGGGTGGCTACACCTTC. Protein: CASSQDSRQGGGYTF. The chain carries TRBV4-3 and TRBJ1-2, with 9 bases lining up with TRBD1. The germline V gene has CDR1 LGHNA and CDR2 YSLEER. CDR3 length: 15 amino acids. The J segment lost 7 bases and the V segment lost 0 bases, leaving 6 bases of the junction unmatched.

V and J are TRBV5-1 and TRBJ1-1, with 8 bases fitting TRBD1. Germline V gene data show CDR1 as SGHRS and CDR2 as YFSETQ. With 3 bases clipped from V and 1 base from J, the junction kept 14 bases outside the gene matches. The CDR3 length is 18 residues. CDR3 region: CASSWTGTQGVENTEAFF. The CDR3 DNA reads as TGCGCCAGCAGCTGGACCGGGACACAGGGGGTGGAGAACACTGAAGCTTTCTTT.

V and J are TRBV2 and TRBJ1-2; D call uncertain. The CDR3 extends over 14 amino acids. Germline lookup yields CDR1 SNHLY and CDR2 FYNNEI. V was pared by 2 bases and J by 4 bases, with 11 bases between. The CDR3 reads CASSERSASYGYTF. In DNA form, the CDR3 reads TGTGCCAGCAGTGAAAGGTCAGCTTCCTATGGCTACACCTTC. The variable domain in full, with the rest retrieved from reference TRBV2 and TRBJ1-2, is EPEVTQTPSHQVTQMGQEVILRCVPISNHLYFYWYRQILGQKVEFLVSFYNNEISEKSEIFDDQFSVERPDGSNFTLKIRSTKLEDSAMYFCASSERSASYGYTFGSGTRLTVV.

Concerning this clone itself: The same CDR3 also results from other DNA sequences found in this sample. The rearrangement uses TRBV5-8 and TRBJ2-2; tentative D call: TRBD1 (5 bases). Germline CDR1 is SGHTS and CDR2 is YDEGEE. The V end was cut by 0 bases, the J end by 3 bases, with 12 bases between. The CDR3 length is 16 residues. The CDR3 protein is CASSLARQGYTGELFF. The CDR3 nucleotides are TGTGCCAGCAGCTTGGCCCGGCAGGGATACACCGGGGAGCTGTTTTTT.

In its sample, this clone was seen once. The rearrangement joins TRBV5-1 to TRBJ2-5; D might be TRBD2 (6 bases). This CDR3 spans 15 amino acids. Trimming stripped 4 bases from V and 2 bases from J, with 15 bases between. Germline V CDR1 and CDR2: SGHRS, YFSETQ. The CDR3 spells CASSPPAGTQETQYF. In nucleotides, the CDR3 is TGCGCCAGCAGCCCCCCCGCGGGAACTCAAGAGACCCAGTACTTC.

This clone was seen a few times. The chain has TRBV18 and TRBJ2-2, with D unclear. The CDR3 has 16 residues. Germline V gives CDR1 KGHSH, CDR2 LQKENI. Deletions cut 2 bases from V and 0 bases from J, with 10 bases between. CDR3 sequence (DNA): TGTGCCAGCTCACCAGCGGTCAACGCGAACACCGGGGAGCTGTTTTTT. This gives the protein CASSPAVNANTGELFF.

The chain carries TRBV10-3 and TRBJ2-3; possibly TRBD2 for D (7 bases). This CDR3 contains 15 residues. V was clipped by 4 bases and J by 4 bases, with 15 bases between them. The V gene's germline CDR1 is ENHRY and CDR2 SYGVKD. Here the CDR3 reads CAISGGGGAADTQYF. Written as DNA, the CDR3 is TGTGCCATCAGTGGTGGTGGGGGGGCTGCAGATACGCAGTATTTT.

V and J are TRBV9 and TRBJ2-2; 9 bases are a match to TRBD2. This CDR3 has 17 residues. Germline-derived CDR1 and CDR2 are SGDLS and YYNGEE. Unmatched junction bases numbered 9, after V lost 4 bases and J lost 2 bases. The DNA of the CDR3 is TGTGCCAGCAGCCCTCGCGGGGGGGCTTTTAACACCGGGGAGCTGTTTTTT. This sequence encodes CASSPRGGAFNTGELFF. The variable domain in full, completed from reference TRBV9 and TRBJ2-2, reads DSGVTQTPKHLITATGQRVTLRCSPRSGDLSVYWYQQSLDQGLQFLIQYYNGEERAKGNILERFSAQQFPDLHSELNLSSLELGDSALYFCASSPRGGAFNTGELFFGEGSRLTVL.

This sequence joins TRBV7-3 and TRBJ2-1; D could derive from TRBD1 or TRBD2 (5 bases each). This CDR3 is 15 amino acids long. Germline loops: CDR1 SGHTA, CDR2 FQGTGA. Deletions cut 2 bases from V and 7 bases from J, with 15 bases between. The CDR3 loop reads CASSLEGRTSNEQFF. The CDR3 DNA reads TGTGCCAGCAGCTTAGAGGGACGCACCTCTAATGAGCAGTTCTTC.

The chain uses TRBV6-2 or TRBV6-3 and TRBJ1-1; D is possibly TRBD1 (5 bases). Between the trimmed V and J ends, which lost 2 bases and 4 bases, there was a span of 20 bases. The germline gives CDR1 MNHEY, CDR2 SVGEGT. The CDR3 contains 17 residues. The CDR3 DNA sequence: TGTGCCAGCAGTTACACGTTGGGGGGACGGGTCGGCACTGAAGCTTTCTTT. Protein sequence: CASSYTLGGRVGTEAFF.

This chain's CDR3 is CAWSVRRDFEKLFF. In DNA form, the CDR3 reads TGTGCCTGGAGTGTACGGAGGGACTTTGAAAAACTGTTTTTT. The chain links TRBV30 to TRBJ1-4; D may be TRBD1 (5 bases). The CDR3 consists of 14 residues. Trimming stripped 0 bases from V and 7 bases from J, with 12 bases between. The germline V gene encodes CDR1 GTSNPN and CDR2 SVGIG (reference sequence).

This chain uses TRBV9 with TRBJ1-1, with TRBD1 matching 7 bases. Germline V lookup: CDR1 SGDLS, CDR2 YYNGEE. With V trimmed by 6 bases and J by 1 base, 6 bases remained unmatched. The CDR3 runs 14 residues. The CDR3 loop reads CASTRQGGNTEAFF. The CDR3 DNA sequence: TGTGCCAGCACCCGACAGGGCGGGAACACTGAAGCTTTCTTT.

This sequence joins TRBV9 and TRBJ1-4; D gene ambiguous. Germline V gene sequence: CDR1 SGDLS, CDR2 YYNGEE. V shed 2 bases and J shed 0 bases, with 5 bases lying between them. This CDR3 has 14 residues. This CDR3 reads CASSVGTTNEKLFF. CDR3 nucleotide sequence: TGTGCCAGCAGCGTCGGAACAACTAATGAAAAACTGTTTTTT.